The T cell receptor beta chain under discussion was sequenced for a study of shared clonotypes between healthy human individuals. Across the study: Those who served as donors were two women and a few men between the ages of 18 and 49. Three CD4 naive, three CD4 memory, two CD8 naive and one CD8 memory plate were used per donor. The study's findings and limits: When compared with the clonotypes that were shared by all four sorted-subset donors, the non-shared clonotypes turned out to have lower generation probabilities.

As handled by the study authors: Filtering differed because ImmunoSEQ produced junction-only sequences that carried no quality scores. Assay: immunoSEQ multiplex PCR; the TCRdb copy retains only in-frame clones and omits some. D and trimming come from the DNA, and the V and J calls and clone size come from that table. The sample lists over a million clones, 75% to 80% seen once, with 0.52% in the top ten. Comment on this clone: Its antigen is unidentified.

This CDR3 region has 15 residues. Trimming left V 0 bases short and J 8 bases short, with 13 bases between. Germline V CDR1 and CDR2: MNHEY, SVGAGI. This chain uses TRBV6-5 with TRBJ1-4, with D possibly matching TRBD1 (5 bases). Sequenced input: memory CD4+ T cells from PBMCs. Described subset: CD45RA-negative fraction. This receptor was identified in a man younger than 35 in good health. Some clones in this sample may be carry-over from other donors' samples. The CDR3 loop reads CASSYSSGAWEKLFF. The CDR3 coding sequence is TGTGCCAGCAGTTACTCGTCCGGGGCCTGGGAAAAACTGTTTTTT.